The following is a T cell receptor (beta chain) sequence with its context. Its matching antigen is unknown. The CDR3 has 13 amino acids. CDR1 and CDR2 (germline): SGHRS, YFSETQ. Trimming stripped 2 bases from V and 8 bases from J, with 11 bases between. This sample is drawn from a study of cytomegalovirus exposure and HLA in healthy donors. Study-wide results and limits: Specific recognition of CMV antigens was confirmed in vitro for a few chains (all CMV-associated).

Measured with immunoSEQ multiplex PCR; TCRdb has only the in-frame clones, and not every one. The sample has more than 250,000 clones; 80% to 90% are singletons. The sequencing input was PBMCs. This receptor was identified in a woman between 18 and 30 years old in good health and CMV-seronegative. V is TRBV5-1 and J is TRBJ2-1; possibly TRBD2 for D (5 bases). The CDR3 reads CASSLLARHEQFF. The CDR3 coding sequence is TGCGCCAGCAGCTTATTAGCGAGGCATGAGCAGTTCTTC.